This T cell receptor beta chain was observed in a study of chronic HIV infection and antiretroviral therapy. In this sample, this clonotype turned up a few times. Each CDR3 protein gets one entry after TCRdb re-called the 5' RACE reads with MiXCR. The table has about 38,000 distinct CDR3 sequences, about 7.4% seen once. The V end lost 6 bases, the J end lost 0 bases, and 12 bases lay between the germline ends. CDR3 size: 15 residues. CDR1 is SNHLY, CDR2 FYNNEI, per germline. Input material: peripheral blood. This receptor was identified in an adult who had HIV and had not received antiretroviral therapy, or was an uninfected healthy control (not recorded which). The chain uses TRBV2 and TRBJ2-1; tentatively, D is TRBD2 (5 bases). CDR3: CASRNSGSSYNEQFF. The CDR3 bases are TGTGCCAGCAGGAACTCGGGGAGCTCCTACAATGAGCAGTTCTTC.